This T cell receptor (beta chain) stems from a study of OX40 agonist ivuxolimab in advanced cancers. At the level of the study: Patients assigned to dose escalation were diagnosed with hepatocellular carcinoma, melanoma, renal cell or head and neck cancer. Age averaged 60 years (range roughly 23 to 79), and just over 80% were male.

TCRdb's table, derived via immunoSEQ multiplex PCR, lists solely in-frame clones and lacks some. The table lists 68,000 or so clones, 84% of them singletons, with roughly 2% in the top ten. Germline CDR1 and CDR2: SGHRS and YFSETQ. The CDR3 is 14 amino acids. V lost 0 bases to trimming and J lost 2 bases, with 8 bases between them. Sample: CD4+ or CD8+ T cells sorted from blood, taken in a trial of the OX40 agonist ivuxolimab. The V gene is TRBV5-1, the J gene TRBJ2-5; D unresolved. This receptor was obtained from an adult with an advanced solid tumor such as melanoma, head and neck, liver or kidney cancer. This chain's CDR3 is CASSLVTHQETQYF. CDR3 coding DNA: TGCGCCAGCAGCTTGGTCACTCATCAAGAGACCCAGTACTTC.